What follows are 28 T cell receptor beta chains derived from one specimen sequenced in a study of identical twins. TCRdb ran MiXCR on the 5' RACE reads and lists one entry per CDR3 protein. The sample holds about 890,000 distinct CDR3 sequences, roughly 12% seen once. These data are also associated with another study on yellow fever vaccine responses in identical twins.

Material for sequencing was PBMCs. These receptors came from a woman younger than 35 in good health.

This clonotype appeared a few times. This sequence joins TRBV4-1 and TRBJ2-2; 11 bases line up with TRBD2. Trimming took 4 bases from V and 5 from J; bases not matched to a gene: 12. There are 18 residues in the CDR3. The germline V gene has CDR1 MGHRA and CDR2 YSYEKL. Here the CDR3 reads CASSPSEIAGGLTGELFF. The CDR3 nucleotides read TGCGCCAGCAGCCCCTCAGAAATAGCGGGGGGGCTAACCGGGGAGCTGTTTTTT.

The rearrangement uses TRBV2 and TRBJ2-7, with 9 bases matching TRBD2. The CDR3 length is 13 residues. Losses at the gene ends were 7 bases for V and 9 bases for J; bases not matched to a gene: 10. The germline V gene has CDR1 SNHLY and CDR2 FYNNEI. Written as DNA, the CDR3 is TGTGCCAGCAAGTTTGCGGGGGGGCCGTGGCAGTACGTC. Translated: CASKFAGGPWQYV.

This clonotype was counted a few times. The chain is built from TRBV10-3 and TRBJ2-6; 9 bases are a match to TRBD1. CDR3 length: 16 residues. J gave up 2 bases and V 4 bases, and 3 bases lay outside the gene matches. Germline V gene lookup returns CDR1 ENHRY and CDR2 SYGVKD. CDR3 protein: CAISGTGAAGANVLTF. The CDR3 DNA reads as TGTGCCATCAGTGGGACAGGGGCTGCTGGGGCCAACGTCCTGACTTTC.

The sample holds many counts of this clonotype. This chain joins TRBV19 and TRBJ2-1; TRBD2 aligns across 10 bases. J gave up 6 bases and V 10 bases, and 6 bases lay outside the gene matches. The CDR3 sequence is 13 residues long. CDR1 is LNHDA and CDR2 is SQIVND in the germline V gene (reference sequence). Written as DNA, the CDR3 is TGTGCCACAGCCGGGACTAGCGTCAATGAGCAGTTCTTC. The encoded protein is CATAGTSVNEQFF.

There are a few counts of this clonotype. The rearrangement links TRBV28 to TRBJ2-7, with D perhaps TRBD1 or TRBD2 (5 bases each). The V end was cut by 2 bases, the J end by 7 bases, with 12 bases between. This CDR3 contains 13 residues. Germline CDR1 is MDHEN and CDR2 is SYDVKM. CDR3 bases: TGTGCCAGCAGTTTACTCCAGTGGGGGGAGCAGTACGTC. As protein: CASSLLQWGEQYV.

This clonotype was seen only a few times. V usage is TRBV19 and J usage is TRBJ1-2; possible D gene TRBD1, 6 bases. The CDR3 is 14 amino acids. V was shortened by 3 bases and J by 4 bases, with 12 bases between the two germline ends. CDR1 LNHDA and CDR2 SQIVND come from the germline V gene (reference sequence). The CDR3 nucleotides are TGTGCCAGTAGTATGGTGGACAGCAGCTATGGCTACACCTTC. Its protein is CASSMVDSSYGYTF.

At least ten counts were recorded for this clonotype. The chain is built from TRBV29-1 and TRBJ2-1; D could derive from TRBD1 or TRBD2 (6 bases each). CDR3 length: 15 residues. Germline loops: CDR1 SQVTM, CDR2 ANQGSEA. Trimming removed 1 base from V and 10 bases from J, with 20 bases in between. CDR3 bases: TGCAGCGTTGAAGTAGGTGGCGCGGGGCAGGGGGAGCAGTTCTTC. Translating gives CSVEVGGAGQGEQFF.

This clonotype was seen only a few times. This sequence joins TRBV6-6 and TRBJ2-1; a possible D gene is TRBD1 (5 bases). The CDR3 runs 13 residues. CDR1 is MNHNY, CDR2 SVGAGI, per germline (reference sequence). Trimming removed 0 bases at V and 7 bases at J, with 7 bases between. This chain's CDR3 is CASSYSQVNEQFF. CDR3 DNA: TGTGCCAGCAGTTACTCACAGGTTAATGAGCAGTTCTTC.

J is TRBJ1-1 and V is TRBV18; D unclear. V was trimmed by 2 bases and J by 4 bases, leaving 8 bases between them. The V gene's germline CDR1 is KGHSH and CDR2 LQKENI. The CDR3 has 13 amino acids. CDR3 amino acids: CASSPKRVTEAFF. The CDR3 DNA sequence: TGTGCCAGCTCACCAAAACGTGTCACTGAAGCTTTCTTT.

Concerning this clonotype itself: This may come from a read error, since a much larger clone is one base off. The chain uses TRBV6-1 and TRBJ2-7; TRBD1 aligns across 7 bases. Germline V CDR1 and CDR2: MNHNS, SASEGT. The length of the CDR3 is 14 residues. Trimming took 5 bases from V and 5 from J; bases not matched to a gene: 9. CDR3: CASSQWTGEHEQYF. The CDR3 region has the DNA TGTGCCAGCAGTCAATGGACAGGAGAGCACGAGCAGTACTTC.

This clonotype has just a few counts. The chain combines TRBV11-2 with TRBJ1-2; D might be TRBD1 (5 bases). Trimming removed 4 bases from V and 2 bases from J, with 11 bases in between. CDR1 is SGHAT and CDR2 is FQNNGV in the germline V gene. CDR3 length: 14 amino acids. This CDR3 reads CASSSLGGNYGYTF. CDR3 coding DNA: TGTGCCAGCAGCTCCTTGGGGGGGAACTATGGCTACACCTTC. The entire variable domain, with the rest obtained from reference TRBV11-2 and TRBJ1-2, is as follows: EAGVAQSPRYKIIEKRQSVAFWCNPISGHATLYWYQQILGQGPKLLIQFQNNGVVDDSQLPKDRFSAERLKGVDSTLKIQPAKLEDSAVYLCASSSLGGNYGYTFGSGTRLTVV.

V and J are TRBV28 and TRBJ2-7; TRBD2 matches 9 bases. The CDR3 has 14 amino acids. With V trimmed by 4 bases and J by 2 bases, 3 bases remained unmatched. The V gene's germline CDR1 is MDHEN and CDR2 SYDVKM. This chain's CDR3 is CASSSGGGAYEQYV. The DNA for the CDR3 is TGTGCCAGCAGTTCTGGCGGGGGGGCCTACGAGCAGTACGTC.

This clonotype came up a few times. The V gene is TRBV12-3 or TRBV12-4, the J gene TRBJ2-5, with 8 bases matching TRBD2. The CDR3 runs 16 residues. V shed 5 bases, J shed 5 bases, and the junction held 13 bases outside the gene matches. The CDR3 here is CASSPRGAGVGETQYF. The CDR3 DNA reads TGTGCCAGCAGTCCCCGTGGAGCGGGAGTAGGGGAGACCCAGTACTTC.

This clonotype has just a few counts. The chain has TRBV20-1 and TRBJ1-1; D is unclear. Trimming removed 0 bases from V and 2 bases from J, with 7 bases in between. Germline V lookup: CDR1 DFQATT, CDR2 SNEGSKA (reference sequence). The CDR3 runs to 13 residues. The CDR3 DNA reads as TGCAGTGCTAGAGAGGGGAGTAACACTGAAGCTTTCTTT. Amino acids: CSAREGSNTEAFF.

V usage is TRBV20-1 and J usage is TRBJ1-5; unclear D gene. Germline CDR1 DFQATT, CDR2 SNEGSKA (reference sequence). The germline V and J ends were trimmed by 1 base and 1 base, with 8 bases remaining between them. The CDR3 is 14 residues long. The CDR3: CSARGQNSNQPQHF. The DNA for the CDR3 is TGCAGTGCTAGAGGGCAGAACAGCAATCAGCCCCAGCATTTT.

This rearrangement joins TRBV7-2 to TRBJ1-1; perhaps TRBD1 as D (5 bases). V was cut by 2 bases and J by 3 bases, with 10 bases left in between. The germline gives CDR1 SGHTA, CDR2 FQGNSA. This CDR3 is 14 amino acids long. The CDR3 is CASSLMGGYTEAFF. The DNA for the CDR3 is TGTGCCAGCAGCTTAATGGGGGGTTACACTGAAGCTTTCTTT. Looking up the rest from reference TRBV7-2 and TRBJ1-1 gives the full variable domain: GAGVSQSPSNKVTEKGKDVELRCDPISGHTALYWYRQSLGQGLEFLIYFQGNSAPDKSGLPSDRFSAERTGGSVSTLTIQRTQQEDSAVYLCASSLMGGYTEAFFGQGTRLTVV.

The chain joins TRBV21-1 to TRBJ2-1; TRBD1 is the table's D call, not checked against the DNA. TRBV21-1 is classified as a pseudogene. The length of the CDR3 is 13 residues. The CDR3 sequence is CASSKVGRAEQFF. In DNA form, the CDR3 reads TGTGCCAGCAGCAAAGTGGGACGGGCAGAGCAGTTCTTC.

The rearrangement uses TRBV7-6 and TRBJ1-1; no reliable D call. Trimming took 3 bases from V and 1 from J, leaving 12 bases between them. The CDR3 is 15 amino acids. From germline, CDR1 is SGHVS and CDR2 FNYEAQ. In nucleotides, the CDR3 is TGTGCCAGCAGCTTGATGTTAACAGAGAACACTGAAGCTTTCTTT. Protein: CASSLMLTENTEAFF.

In its sample, this clonotype was seen many times. The rearrangement uses TRBV28 and TRBJ2-3, with TRBD1 matching over 9 bases. The CDR3 is made up of 15 amino acids. After removal of 6 bases from V and 5 bases from J, the junction contained 9 bases not matched to a gene. Germline loops: CDR1 MDHEN, CDR2 SYDVKM. CDR3 loop: CASSPRDRAVDTQYF. The CDR3 DNA reads TGTGCCAGCAGCCCTCGGGACAGGGCCGTAGATACGCAGTATTTT.

This clonotype was seen more than once but under ten times. The genes are TRBV20-1 and TRBJ2-1, with 8 nucleotides matching TRBD1. V lost 0 bases and J lost 7; bases outside the gene matches: 11. Germline CDR1 reads DFQATT; CDR2 reads SNEGSKA (reference sequence). The CDR3 is 16 amino acids. The CDR3 sequence is CSARDNGQGGENEQFF. The CDR3 nucleotides are TGCAGTGCTAGAGATAATGGACAGGGTGGGGAGAATGAGCAGTTCTTC.

This clonotype was recorded a few times. The chain recombines TRBV4-1 with TRBJ2-5, with TRBD1 matching 9 bases. Germline assignment: CDR1 MGHRA and CDR2 YSYEKL. The CDR3 totals 15 residues. V shed 4 bases, J shed 4 bases, and the junction held 7 bases outside the gene matches. DNA for the CDR3: TGCGCCAGCAGCCCCCAGGGACAGGGCAGAGAGACCCAGTACTTC. Amino acids: CASSPQGQGRETQYF.

The chain has TRBV7-9 and TRBJ2-1; 12 nucleotides match TRBD1. Germline loops: CDR1 SEHNR, CDR2 FQNEAQ (reference sequence). This CDR3 is built from 15 residues. The junction had 6 bases not matched to a gene; V was cut back by 5 bases and J by 7 bases. CDR3: CASSTGTGGGNEQFF. DNA of the CDR3: TGTGCCAGCAGCACCGGGACAGGGGGCGGGAATGAGCAGTTCTTC.

This clonotype has just a few counts. The chain employs TRBV12-3 or TRBV12-4 and TRBJ2-7, with 9 bases aligning to TRBD1. This CDR3 contains 13 residues. V gave up 4 bases and J gave up 9 bases; unmatched junction bases: 7. CDR3 sequence: CASSYRQGDRQYV. The CDR3 nucleotides read TGTGCCAGCAGTTACAGACAGGGGGATCGGCAGTACGTC.

This clonotype was counted a few times. The genes are TRBV10-3 and TRBJ2-1; 10 bases match TRBD1. The length of the CDR3 is 16 residues. V lost 4 bases and J lost 1; bases outside the gene matches: 4. Germline V gene lookup returns CDR1 ENHRY and CDR2 SYGVKD. In nucleotides, the CDR3 is TGTGCCATCAGTGGGGGACAGGGGAATTCCTACAATGAGCAGTTCTTC. It yields the protein CAISGGQGNSYNEQFF.

This clonotype occurred many times. This rearrangement joins TRBV7-3 to TRBJ1-1; D may be TRBD1 (5 bases). The V gene lost 4 bases and the J gene lost 3 bases, with 9 bases spanning the gap. Germline assignment: CDR1 SGHTA and CDR2 FQGTGA. The CDR3 length is 13 residues. This CDR3 reads CASSYGQDTEAFF. CDR3 sequence (DNA): TGTGCCAGCAGCTATGGACAAGACACTGAAGCTTTCTTT.

V usage is TRBV28 and J usage is TRBJ2-3, with D perhaps TRBD2 (6 bases). The CDR3 loop spans 11 amino acids. Germline loops: CDR1 MDHEN, CDR2 SYDVKM. Trimming removed 6 bases from V and 14 bases from J, with 15 bases in between. The chain's CDR3 is CASSDGGRGYF. The CDR3 bases are TGTGCCAGCAGCGACGGGGGTAGGGGGTATTTT. The whole variable domain, filled in from reference TRBV28 and TRBJ2-3, reads DVKVTQSSRYLVKRTGEKVFLECVQDMDHENMFWYRQDPGLGLRLIYFSYDVKMKEKGDIPEGYSVSREKKERFSLILESASTNQTSMYLCASSDGGRGYFGPGTRLTVL.

This clonotype was observed at least ten times. This chain uses TRBV2 with TRBJ1-2, with D perhaps TRBD1 (5 bases). The CDR3 is 14 amino acids. Germline-derived CDR1 and CDR2 are SNHLY and FYNNEI. V was pared by 2 bases and J by 1 base, with 8 bases between. CDR3 sequence (DNA): TGTGCCAGCAGTGAATTCAGGGTTAACTATGGCTACACCTTC. Its translation: CASSEFRVNYGYTF. The entire variable domain, with the rest obtained from reference TRBV2 and TRBJ1-2, is as follows: EPEVTQTPSHQVTQMGQEVILRCVPISNHLYFYWYRQILGQKVEFLVSFYNNEISEKSEIFDDQFSVERPDGSNFTLKIRSTKLEDSAMYFCASSEFRVNYGYTFGSGTRLTVV.

This clonotype was detected a few times. V usage is TRBV28 and J usage is TRBJ1-6; a weak D match, TRBD1 (5 bases). The CDR3 has 16 amino acids. CDR1 is MDHEN and CDR2 is SYDVKM in the germline V gene. Trimming removed 5 bases from V and 10 bases from J, with 21 bases in between. The CDR3 DNA reads TGTGCCAGCAGTCCCCAAGGGGCGCCCCGCCTGTCACCCCTCCACTTT. It encodes CASSPQGAPRLSPLHF.